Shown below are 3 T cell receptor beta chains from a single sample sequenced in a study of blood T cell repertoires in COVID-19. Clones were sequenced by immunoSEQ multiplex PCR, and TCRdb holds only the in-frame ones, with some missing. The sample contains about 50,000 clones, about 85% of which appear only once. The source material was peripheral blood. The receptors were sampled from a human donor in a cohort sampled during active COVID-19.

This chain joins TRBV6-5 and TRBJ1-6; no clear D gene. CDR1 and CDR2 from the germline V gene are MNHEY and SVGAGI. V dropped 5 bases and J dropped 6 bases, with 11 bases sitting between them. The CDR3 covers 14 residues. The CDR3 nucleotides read TGTGCCAGCAGTACCCGGGGTTTTAATTCACCCCTCCACTTT. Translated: CASSTRGFNSPLHF.

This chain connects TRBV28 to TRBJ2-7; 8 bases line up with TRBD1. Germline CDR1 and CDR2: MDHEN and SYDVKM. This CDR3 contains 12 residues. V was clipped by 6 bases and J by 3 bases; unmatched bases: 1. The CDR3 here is CASRDRDYEQYF. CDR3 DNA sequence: TGTGCCAGCAGGGACAGGGACTACGAGCAGTACTTC.

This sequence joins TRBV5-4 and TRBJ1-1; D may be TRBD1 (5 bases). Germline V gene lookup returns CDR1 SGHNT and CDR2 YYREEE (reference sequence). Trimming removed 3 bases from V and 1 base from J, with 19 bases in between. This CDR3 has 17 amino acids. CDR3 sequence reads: CASSSPGRGKANTEAFF. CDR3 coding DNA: TGTGCCAGCAGCTCCCCTGGGAGGGGAAAAGCGAACACTGAAGCTTTCTTT.